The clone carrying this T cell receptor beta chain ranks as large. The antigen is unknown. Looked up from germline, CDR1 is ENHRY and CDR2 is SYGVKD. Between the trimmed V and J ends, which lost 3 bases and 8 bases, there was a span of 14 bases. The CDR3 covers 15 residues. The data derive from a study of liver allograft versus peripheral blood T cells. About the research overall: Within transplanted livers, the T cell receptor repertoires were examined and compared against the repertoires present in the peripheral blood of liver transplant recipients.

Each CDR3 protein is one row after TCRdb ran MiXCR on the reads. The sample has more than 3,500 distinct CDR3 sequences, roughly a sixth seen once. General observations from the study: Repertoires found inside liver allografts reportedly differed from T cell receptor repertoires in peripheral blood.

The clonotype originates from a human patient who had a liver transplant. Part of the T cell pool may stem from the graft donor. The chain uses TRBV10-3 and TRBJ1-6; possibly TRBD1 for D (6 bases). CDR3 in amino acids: CAISEKGGTYSPLHF. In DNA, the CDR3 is TGTGCCATCAGTGAAAAGGGGGGAACTTATTCACCCCTCCACTTT.